This T cell receptor beta chain comes out of a study of T-cell memory formation after mild COVID-19. Germline-derived CDR1 and CDR2 are SGDLS and YYNGEE. The V segment lost 4 bases and the J segment 10 bases; nucleotides outside the gene matches: 9. CDR3 length equals 15 residues. It was 5'RACE with constant-segment primers that produced the TCR alpha and TCR beta cDNA libraries, which carried sample barcodes and UMIs. MiXCR, run by TCRdb on the 5' RACE reads, gives a single entry per CDR3 protein. The sample has 110,000 or so distinct CDR3 sequences; approximately 22% are singletons. The rearrangement joins TRBV9 to TRBJ2-1, with 12 bases aligning to TRBD2. This clonotype originated in a man between 18 and 35 years old who had mild COVID-19 (a few samples of this study predate the infection). Cell type and time point are not known. The sample comprised PBMCs or a T cell subset sorted from them (not recorded which). The CDR3: CASSRTSGGPAEQFF. CDR3 sequence (DNA): TGTGCCAGCAGCCGAACTAGCGGGGGGCCTGCGGAGCAGTTCTTC.